This TCR beta chain was found in a study of blood T cells in healthy people across ages. Whole-study results and caveats: Nothing was known about donor CMV status, and this possibly confounded expanded clonotype changes.

Using a J-beta primer mix together with a sample-barcoded 5' primer, a second PCR was run for roughly 6 to 11 cycles. From each sample, at least 2.5 million paired-end reads containing CDR3 were obtained. Via MiXCR, TCRdb re-called the 5' RACE reads, giving one row per CDR3 protein. The table lists about 1.4 million distinct CDR3 sequences, 59% of them singletons. Note on this clonotype: Its antigen is not known.

Healthy Caucasian individuals from Russia aged roughly 6 to 100 were enrolled as donors. Extractions gave at least 5.5 micrograms of total RNA per sample. V was pared by 6 bases and J by 9 bases, with 4 bases of the junction left unmatched. The CDR3 covers 12 residues. CDR1 is MGHRA and CDR2 is YSYEKL in the germline V gene. This TCR was sampled from a man aged 18 to 30 in good health. Sequenced input: blood. This chain connects TRBV4-1 to TRBJ2-1; 8 bases match TRBD1. CDR3 DNA: TGCGCCAGCAGGACAGGGGTGGGTGAGCAGTTCTTC. Translating gives CASRTGVGEQFF.